This T cell receptor beta chain was found in a study of sequential checkpoint blockade in melanoma. Study as a whole: Patients were randomized 1:1 to nivolumab-then-ipilimumab or ipilimumab-then-nivolumab first-line. Maintenance nivolumab came after either treatment sequence.

V lost 1 base to trimming and J lost 2 bases; unmatched junction nucleotides: 4. The CDR3 covers 15 residues. The V gene's germline CDR1 is SNHLY and CDR2 FYNNEI. The treatment: randomized to nivolumab then ipilimumab (arm A) or the reverse (arm B). No patient had prior DNA-damaging chemotherapy. PBMC sorting kept live CD3+CD8+ cells without CD19 or CD56. The method was immunoSEQ multiplex PCR; TCRdb's version includes in-frame clones alone and lacks a portion of them. The table records approximately 10,000 clones, 74% of them present only once. The receptor was derived from a human donor with melanoma. The V and J genes are TRBV2 and TRBJ2-5, with TRBD1 identical over 7 bases. Sequenced here: CD8+ T cells sorted from blood (inferred from file names), sampled from a patient given nivolumab and ipilimumab in sequence. The CDR3 spells CASSEGGTAQETQYF. As DNA, the CDR3 is TGTGCCAGCAGTGAAGGAGGGACAGCGCAAGAGACCCAGTACTTC.